Sequencing of this TCR beta chain was carried out in a study of shared clonotypes between healthy human individuals. In unsorted samples, genomic DNA was obtained using roughly 90 million PBMCs. Original handling: For the immunoSEQ data, sequences were junction-only without quality scores, so filtering differed. Assay: immunoSEQ multiplex PCR; the TCRdb copy retains only in-frame clones and omits some. That table is the source of V, J and clone size, and D and trimming were worked out from the DNA. The sample contains about half a million clones, about 78% of which appear only once. This clone appeared once. The CDR3 loop spans 14 amino acids. Germline loops: CDR1 SGHTA, CDR2 FQGTGA. V shed 2 bases and J shed 5 bases, with 10 bases lying between them.

The rearrangement links TRBV7-3 to TRBJ2-1; D is unresolved. This clonotype was obtained from a woman in her forties in good health. Some clones in this sample may be carry-over from other donors' samples. Sequencing was carried out using PBMCs. Here the CDR3 reads CASSLYERNNEQFF. The CDR3 coding sequence is TGTGCCAGCAGCTTATATGAGCGCAACAATGAGCAGTTCTTC.